This TCR beta chain was sequenced during a study of T cell responses to AZD1222 COVID-19 vaccine (dated by TCRdb to the early 2020s). Describing the broader study: TCR sequencing covered 233 trial participants: 200 to 210 given two doses of AZD1222 and 26 given two doses of MenACWY control vaccine. Trial participants were enrolled into age subgroups of 18-55, 56-69 and 70-plus years, which contained around 150, 29 and 61 TCR-sequenced participants, respectively. Study-wide findings and limitations: Only five or six AZD1222 recipients were SARS-CoV-2 seropositive at baseline, limiting conclusions about previously exposed vaccinees. The whole spike protein was spanned by vaccine-associated CD4 TCRs, and dominant responses were seen in regions 160-218 and 743-854. Because no samples from the day 14 peak response were available, repertoires could be characterized only after the peak T cell response. Reportedly, close to half of the unique spike-specific TCRs recognized epitopes lying outside the regions that are mutated in the B.1.351 and B.1.1.7 variants. Participants were mostly white British, with more females than males. The authors suggested clonal diversity may have been underestimated. In the small 56-69-year group, the increase in depth fell short of significance, most likely because of low power. A significant rise in spike-specific TCR breadth and depth was observed after two AZD1222 doses relative to day 0 and relative to MenACWY recipients.

Interpreted using the paper, the time point label stands for: about 28 days (+/-7) after the second vaccine dose. AZD1222 recipients whose second dose came at about 4 weeks and those whose second dose came at about 12 weeks were combined into one group, since spike-specific TCR depth and breadth did not differ between the two schedules. Vaccinee samples were obtained from the UK trials COV001 and COV002, which included a single-blind randomized controlled phase 2/3 trial of AZD1222 (ChAdOx1 nCoV-19) in healthy adults. For TCRbeta chain sequencing, PBMC samples from trial participants were taken at day 0 and at day 28 after the second dose. With respect to this clone: It has no known antigen specificity. No per-base quality is available; no much larger clone lies one base away.

From the germline V gene (reference sequence), CDR1 is GTSNPN and CDR2 is SVGIG. The junction shows trimming of 4 bases on V and 1 base on J, plus 14 bases between the germline ends. Counted from cysteine to phenylalanine, this CDR3 has 14 amino acids. Only the CDR3 DNA is retained, 42 bases long and in frame from the first base. The CDR3 regions of human TCRbeta chains were subjected to immunosequencing. The paper's data handling went like this. Repertoire TCRs were checked for matches against a reference library of SARS-CoV-2-specific TCRs that had been generated using the MIRA antigen-specificity platform. Breadth was defined as the fraction of unique TCRs that were SARS-CoV-2-associated. Depth was defined as the fraction of total T cells that were SARS-CoV-2-associated. Using the MIRA data, each spike-specific TCR was mapped to the spike region that the TCR reacts to and placed in a CD4 or CD8 class. Log10-transformed breadth and depth values were compared by one-way ANOVA with Sidak's multiple comparisons tests. Imported from immuneACCESS, the table was reduced by TCRdb to in-frame sequences with V and J called. These copies leave out some clones; in studies compared against another copy, an unresolved V gene accounts for under half, and the cause of the remainder is not known. For V, J and clone size, that table is used; D and trimming come from the DNA. This sample holds more than 110,000 clones; nearly 95% were observed only once. The ten largest account for about 3.7% of the sample.

The TCR sequence derives from an adult who received the AZD1222 COVID-19 vaccine. Recombination linked TRBV30 to TRBJ2-7; perhaps TRBD1 is the D gene, with 6 bases matching. Sample: peripheral blood, taken 28 days after the second AZD1222 dose. The nucleotides read TGTGCCTGGATGCTGTATGGACAGTCCTACGAGCAGTACTTC. It encodes CAWMLYGQSYEQYF.